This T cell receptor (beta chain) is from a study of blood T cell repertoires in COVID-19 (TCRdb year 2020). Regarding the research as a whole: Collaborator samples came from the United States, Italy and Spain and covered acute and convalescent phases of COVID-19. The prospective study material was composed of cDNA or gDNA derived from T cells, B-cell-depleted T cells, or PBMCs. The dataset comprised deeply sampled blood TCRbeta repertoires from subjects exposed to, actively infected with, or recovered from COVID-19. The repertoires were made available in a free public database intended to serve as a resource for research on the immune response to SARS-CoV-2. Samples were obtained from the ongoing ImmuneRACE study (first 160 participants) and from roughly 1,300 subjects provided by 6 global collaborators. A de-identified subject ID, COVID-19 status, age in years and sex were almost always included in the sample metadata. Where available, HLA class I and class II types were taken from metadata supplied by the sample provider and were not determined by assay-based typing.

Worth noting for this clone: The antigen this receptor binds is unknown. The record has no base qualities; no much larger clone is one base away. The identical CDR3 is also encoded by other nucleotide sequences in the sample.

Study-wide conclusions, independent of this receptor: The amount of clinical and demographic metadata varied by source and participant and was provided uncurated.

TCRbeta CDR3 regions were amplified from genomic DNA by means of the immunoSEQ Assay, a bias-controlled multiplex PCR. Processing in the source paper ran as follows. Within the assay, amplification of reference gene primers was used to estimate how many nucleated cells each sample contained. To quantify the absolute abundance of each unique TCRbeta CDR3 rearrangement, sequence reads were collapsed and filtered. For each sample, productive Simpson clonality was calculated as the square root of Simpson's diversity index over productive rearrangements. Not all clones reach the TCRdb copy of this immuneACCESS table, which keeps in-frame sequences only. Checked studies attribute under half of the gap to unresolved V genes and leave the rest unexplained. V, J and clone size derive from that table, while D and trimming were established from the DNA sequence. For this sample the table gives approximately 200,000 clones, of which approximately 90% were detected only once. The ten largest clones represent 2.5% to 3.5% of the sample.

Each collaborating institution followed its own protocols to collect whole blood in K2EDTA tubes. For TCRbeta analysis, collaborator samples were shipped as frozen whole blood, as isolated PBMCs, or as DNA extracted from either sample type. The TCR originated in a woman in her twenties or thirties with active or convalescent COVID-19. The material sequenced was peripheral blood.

The DNA is as follows: TGTGCCAGCAGCTTAGATGGGGGGTCGAACACTGAAGCTTTCTTT. Protein translation: CASSLDGGSNTEAFF. The sequence is built from TRBV7-2 and TRBJ1-1, and possibly TRBD1, on 5 matching bases. The CDR3, cysteine through phenylalanine, is 15 amino acids long. Only CDR3 DNA remains: 45 bases, in frame from the first base. CDR1 and CDR2 are drawn from the germline V gene: SGHTA, FQGNSA. Cut back by 1 base and 1 base, the V and J ends lie 10 bases apart.